The 8 T cell receptor beta chains given below trace back to one sample, sequenced in a study of T cell responses to AZD1222 COVID-19 vaccine. Sequenced by immunoSEQ multiplex PCR; TCRdb stores in-frame clones only, minus some. The sample consists of 95,000 to 150,000 clones, roughly 91% of them appearing once. The starting material was peripheral blood, obtained on day 0 of AZD1222 vaccination. These receptors originate from an adult in good health.

The gene calls are TRBV5-1 and TRBJ2-3; 14 bases align to TRBD2. V lost 4 bases and J lost 4; bases outside the gene matches: 5. The CDR3 contains 16 residues. Germline V gives CDR1 SGHRS, CDR2 YFSETQ. The CDR3 reads CASSPGTSGSPDTQYF. Written as DNA, the CDR3 is TGCGCCAGCAGCCCCGGGACTAGCGGGAGTCCAGATACGCAGTATTTT.

The chain links TRBV7-9 to TRBJ1-1; no clear D. The germline V and J ends were trimmed by 1 base and 1 base, with 7 bases remaining between them. The CDR3 is made up of 14 amino acids. Looked up from germline, CDR1 is SEHNR and CDR2 is FQNEAQ (reference sequence). The CDR3 is CASSLDTRNTEAFF. As DNA, the CDR3 is TGTGCCAGCAGCTTAGACACGAGGAACACTGAAGCTTTCTTT.

V and J are TRBV4-1 and TRBJ1-3, with TRBD1 identical over 7 bases. The germline V gene encodes CDR1 MGHRA and CDR2 YSYEKL. The J segment lost 6 bases and the V segment lost 0 bases, leaving 2 bases of the junction unmatched. This CDR3 comprises 14 residues. CDR3 DNA sequence: TGCGCCAGCAGCCAAGATGGGACAGCAAACACCATATATTTT. Translated, it gives CASSQDGTANTIYF.

This chain joins TRBV2 and TRBJ2-1; D not certain. The CDR3 runs to 14 residues. V lost 3 bases and J 0 bases, leaving 6 bases between the germline ends. The germline V gene has CDR1 SNHLY and CDR2 FYNNEI. This CDR3 is CASSEDSSYNEQFF. The DNA for the CDR3 is TGTGCCAGCAGTGAGGATAGCTCCTACAATGAGCAGTTCTTC.

The chain combines TRBV3-1 (or the pseudogene TRBV3-2) with TRBJ2-5, with 12 nucleotides matching TRBD2. CDR1 and CDR2 (germline): LGHDT, YNNKEL (reference sequence). The ends lost 5 bases at V and 2 bases at J; junction bases unmatched: 6. This CDR3 is 16 amino acids long. As DNA, the CDR3 is TGTGCCAGCAGCTACGGACTAGCGGGGACTCAAGAGACCCAGTACTTC. Its protein is CASSYGLAGTQETQYF.

V gene TRBV5-8 combines with J gene TRBJ2-3, with 11 bases fitting TRBD1. This CDR3 spans 16 amino acids. With 4 bases clipped from V and 2 bases from J, the junction kept 6 bases outside the gene matches. Germline CDR1 reads SGHTS; CDR2 reads YDEGEE. CDR3 residues: CASSPGQGADTDTQYF. The CDR3 DNA is TGTGCCAGCAGCCCTGGACAGGGGGCCGACACAGATACGCAGTATTTT. Combining the CDR3 with reference TRBV5-8 and TRBJ2-3 gives the whole variable domain EAGVTQSPTHLIKTRGQQATLRCSPISGHTSVYWYQQALGLGLQFLLWYDEGEERNRGNFPPRFSGRQFPNYSSELNVNALELEDSALYLCASSPGQGADTDTQYFGPGTRLTVL.

V is TRBV9 and J is TRBJ2-7, with 15 bases aligning to TRBD2. Germline loops: CDR1 SGDLS, CDR2 YYNGEE. V lost 4 bases to trimming and J lost 8 bases; unmatched junction nucleotides: 10. This CDR3 is 16 amino acids long. CDR3 sequence: CASSPSLGTSGGQQYF. CDR3 coding DNA: TGTGCCAGCAGCCCAAGCTTGGGGACTAGCGGGGGGCAGCAGTACTTC. The whole variable domain, filled in from reference TRBV9 and TRBJ2-7, reads DSGVTQTPKHLITATGQRVTLRCSPRSGDLSVYWYQQSLDQGLQFLIQYYNGEERAKGNILERFSAQQFPDLHSELNLSSLELGDSALYFCASSPSLGTSGGQQYFGPGTRLTVT.

The chain recombines TRBV2 with TRBJ2-6, with 7 bases lining up with TRBD1. Germline V gene sequence: CDR1 SNHLY, CDR2 FYNNEI. Trimming cost V 2 bases and J 2 bases; bases outside gene matches: 6. This CDR3 has 17 residues. The CDR3 DNA sequence: TGTGCCAGCAGTGAACCCGACAGGGTAGCTGGGGCCAACGTCCTGACTTTC. This gives the protein CASSEPDRVAGANVLTF.